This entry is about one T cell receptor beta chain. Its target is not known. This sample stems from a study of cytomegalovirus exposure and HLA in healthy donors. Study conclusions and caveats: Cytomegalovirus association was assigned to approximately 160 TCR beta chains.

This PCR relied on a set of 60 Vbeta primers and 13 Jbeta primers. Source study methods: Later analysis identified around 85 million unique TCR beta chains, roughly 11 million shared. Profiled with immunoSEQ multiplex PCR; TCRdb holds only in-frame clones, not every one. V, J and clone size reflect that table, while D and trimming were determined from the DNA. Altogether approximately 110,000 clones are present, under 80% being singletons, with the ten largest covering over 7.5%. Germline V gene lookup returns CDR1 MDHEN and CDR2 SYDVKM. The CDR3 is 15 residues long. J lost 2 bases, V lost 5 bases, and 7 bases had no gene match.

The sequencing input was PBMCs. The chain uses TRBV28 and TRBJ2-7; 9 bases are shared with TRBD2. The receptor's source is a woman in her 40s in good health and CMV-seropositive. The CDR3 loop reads CASSLAGTWTYEQYF. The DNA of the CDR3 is TGTGCCAGCAGTCTAGCGGGGACTTGGACCTACGAGCAGTACTTC.